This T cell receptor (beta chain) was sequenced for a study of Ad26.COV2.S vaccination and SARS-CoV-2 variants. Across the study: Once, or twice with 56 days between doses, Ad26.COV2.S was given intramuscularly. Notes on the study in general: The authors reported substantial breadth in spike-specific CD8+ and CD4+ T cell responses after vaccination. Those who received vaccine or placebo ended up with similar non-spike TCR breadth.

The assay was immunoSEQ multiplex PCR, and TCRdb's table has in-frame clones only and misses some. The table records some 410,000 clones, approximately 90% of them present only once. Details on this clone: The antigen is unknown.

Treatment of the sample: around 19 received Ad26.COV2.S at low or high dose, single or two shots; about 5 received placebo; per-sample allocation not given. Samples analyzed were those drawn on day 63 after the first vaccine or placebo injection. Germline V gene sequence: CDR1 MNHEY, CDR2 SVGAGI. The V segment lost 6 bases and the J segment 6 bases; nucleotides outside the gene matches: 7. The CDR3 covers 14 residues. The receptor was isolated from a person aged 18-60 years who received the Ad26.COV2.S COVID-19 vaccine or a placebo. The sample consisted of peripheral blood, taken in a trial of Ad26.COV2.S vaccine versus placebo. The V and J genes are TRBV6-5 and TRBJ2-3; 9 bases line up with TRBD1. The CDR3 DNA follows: TGTGCCAGCAGCAGGGACAGGGCGGTGGATACGCAGTATTTT. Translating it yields CASSRDRAVDTQYF.